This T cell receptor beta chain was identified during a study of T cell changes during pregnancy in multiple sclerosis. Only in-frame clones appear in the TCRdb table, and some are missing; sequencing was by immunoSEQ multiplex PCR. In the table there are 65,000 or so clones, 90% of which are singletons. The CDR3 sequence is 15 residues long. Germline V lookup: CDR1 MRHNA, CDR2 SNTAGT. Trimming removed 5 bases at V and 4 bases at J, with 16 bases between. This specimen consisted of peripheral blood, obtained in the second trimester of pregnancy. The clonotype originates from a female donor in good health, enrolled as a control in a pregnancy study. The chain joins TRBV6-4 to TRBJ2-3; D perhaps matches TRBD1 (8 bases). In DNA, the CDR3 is TGTGCCAGCAGTCCTAGACAGGGGAGGGCAGATACGCAGTATTTT. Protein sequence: CASSPRQGRADTQYF.